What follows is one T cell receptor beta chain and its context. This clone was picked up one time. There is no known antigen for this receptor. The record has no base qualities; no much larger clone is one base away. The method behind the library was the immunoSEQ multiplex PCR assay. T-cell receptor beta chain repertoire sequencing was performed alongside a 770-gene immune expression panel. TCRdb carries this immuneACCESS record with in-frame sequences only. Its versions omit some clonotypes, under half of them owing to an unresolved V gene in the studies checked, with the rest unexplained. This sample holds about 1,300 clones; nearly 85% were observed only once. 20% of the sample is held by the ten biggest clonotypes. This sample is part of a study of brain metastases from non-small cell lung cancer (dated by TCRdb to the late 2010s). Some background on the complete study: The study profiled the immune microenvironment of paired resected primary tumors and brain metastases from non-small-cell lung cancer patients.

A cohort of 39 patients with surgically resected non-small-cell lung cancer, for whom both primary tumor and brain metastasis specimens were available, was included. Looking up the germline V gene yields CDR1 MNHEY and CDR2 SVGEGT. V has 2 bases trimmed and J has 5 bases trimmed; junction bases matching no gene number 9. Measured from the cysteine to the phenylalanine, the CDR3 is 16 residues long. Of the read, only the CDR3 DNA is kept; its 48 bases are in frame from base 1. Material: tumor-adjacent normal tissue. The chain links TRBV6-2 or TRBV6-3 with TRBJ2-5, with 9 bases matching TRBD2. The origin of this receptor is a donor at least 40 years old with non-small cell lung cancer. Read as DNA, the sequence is TGTGCCAGCAGTTACGGGGCTAGCGGGATAGGGGAGACCCAGTACTTC. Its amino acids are CASSYGASGIGETQYF.